These 22 T cell receptor beta chains came from one sample sequenced in a study of blood T cell repertoires in COVID-19 (dated by TCRdb to between 2020 and 2021). Libraries were prepared through the immunoSEQ multiplex PCR assay. The table comes from immuneACCESS by way of TCRdb, which keeps in-frame sequences with V and J called. Part of the clones is missing from these tables; in studies checked, under half for an unresolved V gene and the rest for unknown reasons. For this sample the table gives roughly 100,000 clones, of which 70% to 90% were detected only once. The ten most abundant clones make up more than 9% of the sample. Sequenced material: peripheral blood. The source of these receptors is a woman in her 30s with acute or convalescent COVID-19.

This clone appeared a single time. This sequence joins TRBV28 and TRBJ1-4; D uncertain. Germline V lookup: CDR1 MDHEN, CDR2 SYDVKM. V was trimmed by 7 bases and J by 4 bases, leaving 16 bases between them. The CDR3 has 15 amino acids. The CDR3, as DNA: TGTGCCAGCACCGCCTCCGGGGTTTTTAATGAAAAACTGTTTTTT. Amino acids: CASTASGVFNEKLFF.

This clone turned up a few times. The chain has TRBV7-3 and TRBJ2-1; D unresolved. This CDR3 region has 15 residues. Trimming removed 2 bases at V and 9 bases at J, with 17 bases between. Germline CDR1 is SGHTA and CDR2 is FQGTGA. The CDR3 nucleotides are TGTGCCAGCAGCTTACGTTCGTCGTCTCCCAGTGAGCAGTTCTTC. The encoded protein is CASSLRSSSPSEQFF.

The J gene is TRBJ1-1, the V gene TRBV25-1, with a possible D match to TRBD1 (5 bases). The CDR3 spans 13 residues. V was trimmed by 7 bases and J by 8 bases, leaving 17 bases between them. Germline lookup yields CDR1 MGHDK and CDR2 SYGVNS. The CDR3 loop reads CASTPPDGQEAFF. The CDR3 DNA sequence: TGTGCCAGCACCCCCCCTGACGGACAAGAAGCTTTCTTT.

The chain links TRBV19 to TRBJ1-4; D perhaps matches TRBD1 (5 bases). Trimming took off 6 bases at V and 0 bases at J, with 14 bases between the two ends. Germline lookup yields CDR1 LNHDA and CDR2 SQIVND (reference sequence). The CDR3 is 16 residues long. CDR3 nucleotide sequence: TGTGCCAGTAGGCTTAGAGACAGAACAACTAATGAAAAACTGTTTTTT. This gives the protein CASRLRDRTTNEKLFF.

This clone has just a few counts. The chain carries TRBV19 and TRBJ2-7, with D uncertain. The CDR3 loop spans 11 amino acids. Germline V lookup: CDR1 LNHDA, CDR2 SQIVND (reference sequence). Trimming cost V 6 bases and J 3 bases, with 6 bases left between them. The CDR3 bases are TGTGCCAGTAGCCATTTCTACGAGCAGTACTTC. This gives the protein CASSHFYEQYF.

The chain uses TRBV3-1 (or the pseudogene TRBV3-2) and TRBJ2-2; 7 bases fit TRBD1. Germline V CDR1 and CDR2: LGHDT, YNNKEL (reference sequence). Germline trimming cut 1 base from V and 0 bases from J; bases unmatched to any gene: 2. This CDR3 region has 16 residues. For the CDR3, the DNA is TGTGCCAGCAGCCAAGGGACAGGATCGAACACCGGGGAGCTGTTTTTT. Residues: CASSQGTGSNTGELFF.

The V and J genes are TRBV7-3 and TRBJ2-7; a possible D gene is TRBD2 (6 bases). The CDR3 consists of 15 residues. Trimming pared 5 bases from V and 1 base from J, leaving 15 bases between. Germline values: CDR1 SGHTA, CDR2 FQGTGA. CDR3 nucleotides: TGTGCCAGCAGCCCGGGGCAGGGACTTTCCTACGAGCAGTACTTC. Translating gives CASSPGQGLSYEQYF.

This chain connects TRBV3-1 (or the pseudogene TRBV3-2) to TRBJ1-1; the match to TRBD1 covers 8 bases. Unmatched junction bases numbered 10, after V lost 7 bases and J lost 0 bases. The CDR3 has 16 residues. Germline V CDR1 and CDR2: LGHDT, YNNKEL (reference sequence). As DNA, the CDR3 is TGTGCCAGCAACCCCGGACAGGGCAGAGTGAACACTGAAGCTTTCTTT. It yields the protein CASNPGQGRVNTEAFF.

This chain connects TRBV3-1 (or the pseudogene TRBV3-2) to TRBJ2-3, with D perhaps matching TRBD1 (6 bases). The CDR3 has 16 amino acids. Germline V gives CDR1 LGHDT, CDR2 YNNKEL (reference sequence). V gave up 1 base and J gave up 2 bases, with 13 bases separating them. Here the CDR3 DNA reads TGTGCCAGCAGCCAAGCGACAGGATCGTTCACAGATACGCAGTATTTT. It encodes CASSQATGSFTDTQYF.

This clone appeared a few times. The rearrangement joins TRBV7-8 to TRBJ1-4; D possibly corresponds to TRBD1 (5 bases). There are 14 residues in the CDR3. Trimming removed 0 bases from V and 6 bases from J, with 8 bases in between. Germline CDR1 and CDR2: SGHVS and FQNEAQ. CDR3 residues: CASSLAAGHEKLFF. The DNA for the CDR3 is TGTGCCAGCAGCTTAGCGGCAGGGCATGAAAAACTGTTTTTT.

The chain joins TRBV12-5 to TRBJ1-2; the match to TRBD1 covers 7 bases. The V segment lost 3 bases and the J segment 6 bases; nucleotides outside the gene matches: 7. Germline V gives CDR1 LGHNT, CDR2 FRNRAP. The CDR3 is 14 amino acids. This CDR3 reads CASGLGGLVNGYTF. In DNA form, the CDR3 reads TGTGCTAGTGGTTTAGGGGGCCTGGTGAATGGCTACACCTTC.

CDR3 nucleotides: TGCGCCAGCAGCTTGTATGTGACAGGGGGCACCGGGGAGCTGTTTTTT. Encoded protein: CASSLYVTGGTGELFF. The chain uses TRBV5-1 and TRBJ2-2; 9 bases agree with TRBD1. Germline CDR1 and CDR2: SGHRS and YFSETQ. With V trimmed by 1 base and J by 4 bases, 5 bases remained unmatched. This CDR3 is built from 16 residues.

The chain joins TRBV5-5 to TRBJ1-4; D not certain. The V and J ends lost 3 bases and 6 bases respectively, with 12 bases between them. Germline V gives CDR1 SGHKS, CDR2 YYEKEE (reference sequence). The CDR3 runs to 14 residues. The CDR3: CASSSPDTYEKLFF. The CDR3 DNA follows: TGTGCCAGCAGCTCCCCCGACACATATGAAAAACTGTTTTTT. The entire variable domain, with the rest obtained from reference TRBV5-5 and TRBJ1-4, is as follows: DAGVTQSPTHLIKTRGQQVTLRCSPISGHKSVSWYQQVLGQGPQFIFQYYEKEERGRGNFPDRFSARQFPNYSSELNVNALLLGDSALYLCASSSPDTYEKLFFGSGTQLSVL.

The CDR3 nucleotides are TGTGCCAGTAGAACGGACAGGGTATGGACTGAAGCTTTCTTT. Protein sequence: CASRTDRVWTEAFF. The V gene is TRBV19, the J gene TRBJ1-1; 8 positions agree with TRBD1. The CDR3 runs to 14 residues. CDR1 and CDR2 from the germline V gene are LNHDA and SQIVND (reference sequence). Trimming at V came to 6 bases and at J to 5 bases, leaving 8 bases not matched to a gene.

The rearrangement links TRBV28 to TRBJ2-7; tentatively, D is TRBD1 (5 bases). The length of the CDR3 is 13 residues. Germline V gene sequence: CDR1 MDHEN, CDR2 SYDVKM. The V and J ends lost 3 bases and 5 bases respectively, with 11 bases between them. The CDR3 DNA reads TGTGCCAGCAGTTTTTGGGGCCTGAACGAGCAGTACTTC. Its translation: CASSFWGLNEQYF.

The gene calls are TRBV30 and TRBJ2-7; no definite D call. There are 12 residues in the CDR3. The V and J ends lost 1 base and 3 bases respectively, with 7 bases between them. The V gene's germline CDR1 is GTSNPN and CDR2 SVGIG (reference sequence). The CDR3 reads CAWSEAHYEQYF. The CDR3 DNA follows: TGTGCCTGGAGTGAAGCCCACTACGAGCAGTACTTC.

This clone is a singleton in its sample. The J gene is TRBJ2-3, the V gene TRBV2, with TRBD2 matching 8 bases. With V trimmed by 7 bases and J by 2 bases, 2 bases remained unmatched. CDR3 length: 13 residues. Germline CDR1 is SNHLY and CDR2 is FYNNEI. In DNA form, the CDR3 reads TGTGCCAGCACGGGGGGGACCACAGATACGCAGTATTTT. The encoded protein is CASTGGTTDTQYF.

The chain is built from TRBV18 and TRBJ1-1; 8 bases are shared with TRBD1. The V gene's germline CDR1 is KGHSH and CDR2 LQKENI. The CDR3 spans 12 residues. With 4 bases clipped from V and 12 bases from J, the junction kept 7 bases outside the gene matches. CDR3 coding DNA: TGTGCCAGCTCACGCGGGGACAGGTTAACTTTCTTT. Encoded protein: CASSRGDRLTFF.

The chain is built from TRBV16 and TRBJ2-2; TRBD2 is a possible D gene (6 bases). Trimming removed 0 bases at V and 7 bases at J, with 9 bases between. Germline V gives CDR1 KGHSY, CDR2 FQNENV. This CDR3 has 14 amino acids. The CDR3 nucleotides read TGTGCCAGCAGCCAATCAAGGAGGGGCGGGGAGCTGTTTTTT. It encodes CASSQSRRGGELFF.

V is TRBV24-1 and J is TRBJ2-2, with D possibly being TRBD1 (5 bases). This CDR3 has 16 amino acids. The V and J ends lost 4 bases and 0 bases respectively, with 11 bases between them. Germline V gene lookup returns CDR1 KGHDR and CDR2 SFDVKD. CDR3 in amino acids: CATSDKTAANTGELFF. Written as DNA, the CDR3 is TGTGCCACCAGTGACAAGACAGCCGCGAACACCGGGGAGCTGTTTTTT.

The chain joins TRBV7-3 to TRBJ2-2; D gene uncertain. CDR1 is SGHTA and CDR2 is FQGTGA in the germline V gene. The CDR3 covers 13 residues. Trimming pared 8 bases from V and 2 bases from J, leaving 9 bases between. CDR3 region: CASSQQNTGELFF. The CDR3 coding sequence is TGTGCCAGCTCACAGCAAAACACCGGGGAGCTGTTTTTT.

The J gene is TRBJ1-4, the V gene TRBV28; 8 bases map to TRBD1. The CDR3 has 15 amino acids. V trimming: 1 base; J trimming: 6 bases; junction bases outside the gene matches: 4. CDR1 and CDR2 (germline): MDHEN, SYDVKM. CDR3 loop: CASSLSQGAYEKLFF. The CDR3 DNA reads as TGTGCCAGCAGTTTATCGCAGGGGGCCTATGAAAAACTGTTTTTT.